The subject of this entry is one T cell receptor (beta chain). The trim removed 3 bases at V and 12 bases at J, leaving 9 bases unmatched. CDR3 length: 13 amino acids. Germline CDR1 is KGHDR and CDR2 is SFDVKD. TCRdb's table, derived via immunoSEQ multiplex PCR, lists solely in-frame clones and lacks some. In the table there are some 200,000 clones, roughly 89% of which are singletons. The sample belongs to a study of blood T cell repertoires in COVID-19. The TCR was taken from a woman between 35 and 50 years old with acute COVID-19. V usage is TRBV24-1 and J usage is TRBJ1-1, with TRBD1 matching over 7 bases. Source material: PBMCs or T cells enriched from blood (not recorded which). CDR3 amino acids: CATSDPGTEVTFF. CDR3 bases: TGTGCCACCAGTGATCCCGGGACAGAGGTAACTTTCTTT.